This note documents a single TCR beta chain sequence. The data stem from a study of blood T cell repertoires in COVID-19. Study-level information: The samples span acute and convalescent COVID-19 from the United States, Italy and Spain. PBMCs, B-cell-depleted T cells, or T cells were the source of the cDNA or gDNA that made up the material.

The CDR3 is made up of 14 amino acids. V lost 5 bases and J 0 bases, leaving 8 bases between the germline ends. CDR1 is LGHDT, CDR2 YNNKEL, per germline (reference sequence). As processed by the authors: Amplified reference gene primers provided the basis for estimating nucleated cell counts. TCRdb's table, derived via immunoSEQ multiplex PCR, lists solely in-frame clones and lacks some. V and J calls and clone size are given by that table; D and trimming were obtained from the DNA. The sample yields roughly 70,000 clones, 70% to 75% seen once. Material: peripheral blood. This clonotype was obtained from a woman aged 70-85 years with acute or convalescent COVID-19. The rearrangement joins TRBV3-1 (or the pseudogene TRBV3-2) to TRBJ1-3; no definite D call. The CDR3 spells CASSSVFSGNTIYF. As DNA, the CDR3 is TGTGCCAGCAGCTCTGTATTCTCTGGAAACACCATATATTTT.